Following are 18 T cell receptor beta chains from one sample sequenced in a study of patients and donors after allogeneic stem cell transplantation. TCRdb redid the calling of the RT-PCR reads with MiXCR, one entry per CDR3 protein. The sample shows 2,500 or so distinct CDR3 sequences, 3.9% of them seen only once. The sequenced sample consisted of blood, either unsorted or a sorted T cell fraction (not recorded which). Receptors originate from a human donor who was either an allogeneic HSCT recipient or a stem cell or donor lymphocyte infusion donor (not recorded which). It is not recorded whose cells these are; they may come from a transplant donor.

This clonotype is termed medium-sized. The chain has TRBV20-1 and TRBJ1-5, with 7 nucleotides matching TRBD1. The CDR3 is 20 residues long. In germline, CDR1 is DFQATT, CDR2 SNEGSKA (reference sequence). V trimming: 0 bases; J trimming: 2 bases; junction bases outside the gene matches: 19. The CDR3 DNA is TGCAGTGCTAGAGATGCCCCCCAGGGGGTATTGGCAGTGGGCAATCAGCCCCAGCATTTT. Amino acids: CSARDAPQGVLAVGNQPQHF.

This clonotype has only a few counts. The rearrangement links TRBV7-9 to TRBJ2-7; 11 bases are shared with TRBD1. Germline V gives CDR1 SEHNR, CDR2 FQNEAQ (reference sequence). V shed 1 base and J 0 bases; nucleotides not matched to a gene: 2. The CDR3 is 16 residues long. The CDR3 DNA reads as TGTGCCAGCAGCTTAGTGGGACAGGGGGTCTCCTACGAGCAGTACTTC. This gives the protein CASSLVGQGVSYEQYF.

Only a few counts were recorded for this clonotype. The V and J genes are TRBV25-1 and TRBJ2-3; TRBD2 matches 7 bases. Losses at the gene ends were 8 bases for V and 2 bases for J; bases not matched to a gene: 10. The CDR3 runs to 15 residues. The germline V gene encodes CDR1 MGHDK and CDR2 SYGVNS. CDR3 nucleotide sequence: TGTGCCAGCTCGTTCTTTGCGGGAGTCACAGATACGCAGTATTTT. This translates into CASSFFAGVTDTQYF.

This clonotype showed up many times. The chain links TRBV20-1 to TRBJ2-7; possibly TRBD1 or TRBD2 for D (5 bases each). Germline CDR1 is DFQATT and CDR2 is SNEGSKA (reference sequence). The V end lost 1 base, the J end lost 7 bases, and 17 bases lay between the germline ends. This CDR3 has 14 residues. This chain's CDR3 is CSARVGGGLVEQYF. CDR3 DNA: TGCAGTGCTAGAGTCGGTGGGGGTTTGGTTGAGCAGTACTTC.

In its sample, this clonotype was seen many times. V and J are TRBV3-1 and TRBJ2-4; TRBD2 matches 11 bases. CDR3 length equals 21 residues. Germline V CDR1 and CDR2: LGHDT, YNNKEL (reference sequence). The V and J ends lost 1 base and 0 bases, in that order; junction bases with no gene match: 14. The CDR3 spells CASSQGPPRIAGGGAKNIQYF. CDR3 bases: TGTGCCAGCAGCCAAGGCCCCCCTAGAATAGCGGGAGGGGGAGCCAAAAACATTCAGTACTTC.

This clonotype showed up many times. This chain links TRBV6-1 with TRBJ2-4; D is ambiguous. V was clipped by 7 bases and J by 7 bases, with 14 bases between them. The germline gives CDR1 MNHNS, CDR2 SASEGT. The CDR3 is 13 residues long. CDR3 in DNA: TGTGCCAGCACGATAGATAGATGGAACATTCAGTACTTC. Amino acids: CASTIDRWNIQYF.

The gene calls are TRBV10-3 and TRBJ1-1; no clear D. Germline V lookup: CDR1 ENHRY, CDR2 SYGVKD. CDR3 length: 14 residues. V shed 6 bases and J shed 3 bases, with 14 bases lying between them. CDR3 loop: CAIRSGVEYTEAFF. Written as DNA, the CDR3 is TGTGCCATCAGATCCGGGGTAGAGTACACTGAAGCTTTCTTT.

This clonotype ranks as medium-sized. The chain links TRBV20-1 to TRBJ2-3, with TRBD2 matching 8 bases. The J segment lost 3 bases and the V segment lost 0 bases, leaving 20 bases of the junction unmatched. This CDR3 comprises 20 residues. Per germline, CDR1 DFQATT and CDR2 SNEGSKA (reference sequence). This CDR3 is CSARDGFHGTFERETDTQYF. In nucleotides, the CDR3 is TGCAGTGCTAGAGATGGTTTTCACGGTACCTTTGAGCGGGAGACAGATACGCAGTATTTT.

Sample share makes this clonotype medium-sized (0.01 to 0.1%). The rearrangement uses TRBV18 and TRBJ1-2; 8 nucleotides agree with TRBD1. CDR1 is KGHSH and CDR2 is LQKENI in the germline V gene. The V and J ends lost 5 bases and 3 bases, in that order; junction bases with no gene match: 2. The CDR3 is 13 residues long. Written as DNA, the CDR3 is TGTGCCAGCTCAGCGACAGGGGACTATGGCTACACCTTC. Amino acid sequence: CASSATGDYGYTF. Full variable domain (outside the CDR3, taken from reference TRBV18 and TRBJ1-2): NAGVMQNPRHLVRRRGQEARLRCSPMKGHSHVYWYRQLPEEGLKFMVYLQKENIIDESGMPKERFSAEFPKEGPSILRIQQVVRGDSAAYFCASSATGDYGYTFGSGTRLTVV.

In its sample, this clonotype is large (0.1 to 1%). The genes are TRBV25-1 and TRBJ1-2; D not certain. The CDR3 extends over 13 amino acids. Trimming shortened V by 4 bases and J by 0 bases, and 6 bases separated the two germline ends. The germline V gene has CDR1 MGHDK and CDR2 SYGVNS. The CDR3 loop is CASSAGTNYGYTF. DNA for the CDR3: TGTGCCAGCAGTGCAGGAACTAACTATGGCTACACCTTC.

In its sample, this clonotype was seen many times. The chain couples TRBV27 to TRBJ2-1; 7 bases are a match to TRBD1. This CDR3 has 17 residues. Trimming took 5 bases from V and 0 from J; bases not matched to a gene: 10. Germline V lookup: CDR1 MNHEY, CDR2 SMNVEV (reference sequence). The CDR3 protein is CASSPGQAQSSYNEQFF. CDR3 in DNA: TGTGCCAGCAGTCCCGGACAGGCCCAGAGCTCCTACAATGAGCAGTTCTTC.

At least ten counts were recorded for this clonotype. V and J are TRBV11-3 and TRBJ1-1, with D possibly TRBD1 on 5 matching bases. V gave up 1 base and J gave up 7 bases, with 10 bases separating them. This CDR3 comprises 13 residues. The germline gives CDR1 SGHNT, CDR2 YENEEA. CDR3: CASSLVGGSEAFF. CDR3 DNA: TGTGCCAGCAGCTTAGTCGGGGGTAGTGAAGCTTTCTTT. Full variable domain (missing parts from reference TRBV11-3 and TRBJ1-1): EAGVVQSPRYKIIEKKQPVAFWCNPISGHNTLYWYLQNLGQGPELLIRYENEEAVDDSQLPKDRFSAERLKGVDSTLKIQPAELGDSAVYLCASSLVGGSEAFFGQGTRLTVV.

Ten or more counts support this clonotype. The chain couples TRBV28 to TRBJ2-4; D ambiguous. Germline assignment: CDR1 MDHEN and CDR2 SYDVKM. The CDR3 runs to 12 residues. V was shortened by 2 bases and J by 12 bases, with 11 bases between the two germline ends. The CDR3 is CASSLGQQSQYF. DNA for the CDR3: TGTGCCAGCAGTTTAGGGCAGCAGTCTCAGTACTTC.

By share, this clonotype ranks as medium-sized. V and J are TRBV6-5 and TRBJ1-1; perhaps TRBD1 as D (5 bases). V gave up 0 bases and J gave up 2 bases, with 10 bases separating them. Germline CDR1 and CDR2: MNHEY and SVGAGI. This CDR3 has 15 residues. The CDR3 DNA sequence: TGTGCCAGCAGTTACTCGAGCCAGGGTAACACTGAAGCTTTCTTT. Its protein product is CASSYSSQGNTEAFF.

The J gene is TRBJ2-3, the V gene TRBV3-1; no clear D gene. Looked up from germline, CDR1 is LGHDT and CDR2 is YNNKEL (reference sequence). Trimming took off 4 bases at V and 0 bases at J, with 11 bases between the two ends. The CDR3 totals 15 residues. The CDR3 is CASSPLWTSTDTQYF. CDR3 DNA: TGTGCCAGCAGCCCTCTGTGGACCAGCACAGATACGCAGTATTTT.

By frequency in the sample, this clonotype is large. V gene TRBV5-1 combines with J gene TRBJ2-4; tentative D call: TRBD2 (5 bases). Looked up from germline, CDR1 is SGHRS and CDR2 is YFSETQ. Trimming removed 0 bases from V and 8 bases from J, with 12 bases in between. This CDR3 has 14 amino acids. The CDR3 spells CASSLERGMDIQYF. DNA of the CDR3: TGCGCCAGCAGCTTGGAAAGAGGGATGGACATTCAGTACTTC.

This clonotype was recorded many times. The J gene is TRBJ1-4, the V gene TRBV25-1; the D gene is possibly TRBD1 (5 bases). Per germline, CDR1 MGHDK and CDR2 SYGVNS. V was pared by 4 bases and J by 6 bases, with 24 bases between. The CDR3 is 18 amino acids. The CDR3 region has the DNA TGTGCCAGCAGTGTGGGGACGCGAGGGTTGCGGGGCTATGAAAAACTGTTTTTT. Translating gives CASSVGTRGLRGYEKLFF.

This clonotype is medium-sized by share. The chain is built from TRBV12-3 or TRBV12-4 and TRBJ1-5; the D is unclear. The CDR3 has 13 amino acids. With 7 bases removed from V and 2 bases from J, the gap between germline ends came to 9 bases. CDR3 sequence reads: CASIRGGNQPQHF. CDR3 bases: TGTGCCAGCATCCGAGGCGGCAATCAGCCCCAGCATTTT.